Shown below are 2 T cell receptor beta chains from a single sample sequenced in a study of shared clonotypes between healthy human individuals (dated by TCRdb to about 2020). Libraries were made using the immunoSEQ multiplex PCR assay. This immuneACCESS table, as held by TCRdb, lists in-frame sequences with V and J called but not all clones. Of the missing ones, under half trace to an unresolved V gene in checked studies; the others have no known cause. For this sample there are 2.5 million or so clones; around 90% appear just once. The ten largest clonotypes hold around 0.15% of the sample. Sequenced material: naive CD4+ T cells sorted from blood. The cell subset or site label here, explained by the study, means: CD45RA+ positively selected. Every receptor here comes from a young man in good health.

This chain uses TRBV19 with TRBJ2-1, with D possibly being TRBD1 or TRBD2 (6 bases each). The germline CDR1 and CDR2 sequences are LNHDA and SQIVND (reference sequence). V was clipped by 5 bases and J by 6 bases, with 17 bases between them. This CDR3 spans 15 amino acids. DNA of the CDR3: TGTGCCAGTAGTTCCCCGAGGGGGGCCTCCAATGAGCAGTTCTTC. Translation gives CASSSPRGASNEQFF.

V gene TRBV7-2 combines with J gene TRBJ1-2; D may be TRBD1 (6 bases). Germline V gives CDR1 SGHTA, CDR2 FQGNSA. The CDR3 consists of 15 residues. V lost 5 bases, J lost 4 bases, and 17 bases lay in between. The CDR3 protein is CASSINAGAGYGYTF. The CDR3 coding sequence is TGTGCCAGCAGCATTAATGCAGGGGCAGGCTATGGCTACACCTTC.